This TCR beta chain was profiled in a study of blood T cells in healthy people across ages. V was shortened by 5 bases and J by 4 bases, with 18 bases between the two germline ends. Germline CDR1 and CDR2: SGHTA and FQGNSA. The CDR3 is 16 residues long. Primers used in a second PCR of roughly 7 to 11 cycles were a sample-barcoded 5' primer and a J-beta primer mix. TCRdb reprocessed the 5' RACE reads via MiXCR and lists one record per CDR3 protein. The repertoire includes 800,000 to 950,000 distinct CDR3 sequences, 36% of them detected once, and 13% sits in the top ten. Source material: blood. The chain combines TRBV7-2 with TRBJ2-4, with a weak D call TRBD2 (5 bases). The origin of this receptor is a man between 18 and 35 years old in good health. The CDR3 region has the DNA TGTGCCAGCAGCCCGGTCGGAGGCCCAGATAAAAACATTCAGTACTTC. Translation gives CASSPVGGPDKNIQYF. Full variable domain (remainder filled in from reference TRBV7-2 and TRBJ2-4): GAGVSQSPSNKVTEKGKDVELRCDPISGHTALYWYRQSLGQGLEFLIYFQGNSAPDKSGLPSDRFSAERTGGSVSTLTIQRTQQEDSAVYLCASSPVGGPDKNIQYFGAGTRLSVL.